This T cell receptor (beta chain) was obtained from a study of blood T cells in healthy people across ages. Primed by a sample-barcoded 5' primer and a J-beta primer mix, a second PCR proceeded for 7 to 11 cycles. Paired-end reads containing CDR3 totaled no fewer than 3 million for each sample. TCRdb itself ran the 5' RACE reads through MiXCR, one entry per CDR3 protein. This table holds 550,000 to 700,000 distinct CDR3 sequences, 25% to 30% found once. General study findings and limits: Long-lived and aged donors differed, with more naive CD4+ cells and higher diversity in the long-lived.

Each donor was a healthy Caucasian individual from Russia, aged about 6 to 95. The CDR3 is made up of 16 amino acids. Germline CDR1 is MNHNY and CDR2 is SVGAGI (reference sequence). As for this clonotype: Antigen specificity is unknown.

The TCR was taken from a woman aged 70-85 years in good health. The rearrangement uses TRBV6-6 and TRBJ2-1; D is possibly TRBD1 or TRBD2 (5 bases each). The last part of the DNA fits TRBJ2-5 better; the J call may be wrong. The sample was blood. The CDR3: CASSYGGTSTQETQYF. The DNA for the CDR3 is TGTGCCAGCAGTTACGGGGGAACGTCAACCCAAGAGACCCAGTACTTC.